Sequencing of this T cell receptor beta chain was carried out in a study of shared clonotypes between healthy human individuals. Across the whole study: CD4 naive and CD4 memory each took three plates per donor, while CD8 naive took two and CD8 memory one. Overall study results and limits: Clonotypes that were shared across a handful of donors made up around 5% of naive CD4 clonotypes. Shared clonotypes across all four donors exceeded non-shared ones in generation probability.

Authors' methods: ImmunoSEQ yielded junction-only sequences lacking quality scores, so filtering differed. The repertoire was sequenced with immunoSEQ multiplex PCR; TCRdb's copy has only in-frame clones and lacks some. V and J calls and clone size are copied from that table; D and trimming were computed from the DNA. The sample contains about 2,200,000 clones, 93% of which appear only once. In the naive CD8 group, cells lacked CD45RO and were positively selected for CCR7, so terminally differentiated effector memory CD45RA+ cells were left out. Trimming pared 0 bases from V and 6 bases from J, leaving 12 bases between. The V gene's germline CDR1 is GTSNPN and CDR2 SVGIG (reference sequence). This CDR3 contains 13 residues. Details on this clone: Antigen: not known.

This sequence was found in a man between 18 and 29 years old in good health. Some clones in this sample may be carry-over from other donors' samples. The chain combines TRBV30 with TRBJ2-7; D remains ambiguous. Sequenced input: naive CD8+ T cells from PBMCs. This CDR3 is CAWSVVINSEQYF. CDR3 coding DNA: TGTGCCTGGAGTGTGGTCATTAACTCCGAGCAGTACTTC. The whole variable domain, filled in from reference TRBV30 and TRBJ2-7, reads SQTIHQWPATLVQPVGSPLSLECTVEGTSNPNLYWYRQAAGRGLQLLFYSVGIGQISSEVPQNLSASRPQDRQFILSSKKLLLSDSGFYLCAWSVVINSEQYFGPGTRLTVT.